This T cell receptor (beta chain) derives from a study of cytomegalovirus exposure and HLA in healthy donors. Study-level results: In a later analysis, HLA-C alleles had the fewest associated TCRs, DRB1 alleles the most. Because they were indistinguishable, some V segments, including TRBV6-2 and TRBV6-3, were excluded. Through in vitro validation, a few CMV-associated chains were shown to be specific for CMV antigens.

The study ran its PCR with 60 Vbeta and 13 Jbeta primers. Assay: immunoSEQ multiplex PCR; the TCRdb copy retains only in-frame clones and omits some. The data hold about 130,000 clones, with 80% observed a single time. This CDR3 is built from 15 residues. Germline assignment: CDR1 MNHNS and CDR2 SASEGT. The trim removed 5 bases at V and 4 bases at J, leaving 8 bases unmatched. About this clone: Its antigen remains unknown.

This sequence originates from a man aged 30-40 years in good health and CMV-seropositive. J is TRBJ1-5 and V is TRBV6-1; 7 bases line up with TRBD1. What was sequenced was PBMCs. This CDR3 reads CASSPPTGTNQPQHF. CDR3 bases: TGTGCCAGCAGTCCGCCGACAGGGACTAATCAGCCCCAGCATTTT.